The TCR beta chain under discussion was sequenced for a study of T cell responses to AZD1222 COVID-19 vaccine. V was shortened by 2 bases and J by 7 bases, with 9 bases between the two germline ends. Germline V gene lookup returns CDR1 LGHNA and CDR2 YSLEER. The length of the CDR3 is 13 residues. Generated by immunoSEQ multiplex PCR, the TCRdb table keeps only in-frame clones and is missing some. The sample consists of about 180,000 clones, approximately 86% of them appearing once. This chain joins TRBV4-3 and TRBJ2-1; D gene ambiguous. This sample comprised peripheral blood, obtained on day 0 of AZD1222 vaccination. This TCR derives from an adult in good health. The CDR3 region is CASSQLAGNEQFF. CDR3 bases: TGCGCCAGCAGCCAACTCGCAGGTAATGAGCAGTTCTTC.